This T cell receptor beta chain was identified during a study of cytotoxic CD8 clonotypes in ibrutinib-treated CLL. Notes on the study in general: Clonality was higher at baseline than in age-matched healthy donors and tracked circulating CD8+ T-cell counts. Contraction or stability on treatment was seen for public clonotypes, which were uncommon.

Here immunoSEQ multiplex PCR was the method, and the copy in TCRdb shows in-frame clones only, minus some. The sample includes roughly 100,000 clones, about 78% of them seen just once. To note about this clone: Its antigen is not identified.

The CDR3 length is 14 residues. From germline, CDR1 is WSHSY and CDR2 SAAADI. V lost 6 bases, J lost 3 bases, and 4 bases stayed unmatched. The V gene is TRBV10-2, the J gene TRBJ2-7; 11 nucleotides agree with TRBD2. The sample here was PBMCs, taken after 12 months of ibrutinib treatment. The TCR sequence derives from a human donor with chronic lymphocytic leukemia. Here the CDR3 reads CASRVTSGDYEQYF. The CDR3 DNA reads TGCGCCAGCAGAGTGACTAGCGGGGACTACGAGCAGTACTTC.